The 11 T cell receptor beta chains listed next were all sequenced from one sample in a study of blood T cell repertoires in COVID-19 (dated by TCRdb to the early 2020s). The library was obtained by the immunoSEQ multiplex PCR assay. Here the immuneACCESS table is served through TCRdb, limited to in-frame sequences with V and J called. Missing clones are a known gap in these copies; in checked studies unresolved V genes cover under half, and the rest lacks a known reason. This sample lists approximately 350,000 clones; 80% to 85% were detected once. Together, the top ten hold 5.1% of the sample. Sequencing used PBMCs or T cells enriched from blood (not recorded which). The receptors stem from a woman in her fifties or sixties who had recovered from COVID-19.

The chain couples TRBV29-1 to TRBJ1-2; D unresolved. Germline CDR1 SQVTM, CDR2 ANQGSEA. The CDR3 is 12 amino acids. V lost 7 bases and J 1 base, leaving 10 bases between the germline ends. CDR3 coding DNA: TGCAGCGCCGAGCTGTATAACTATGGCTACACCTTC. This translates into CSAELYNYGYTF.

The V gene is TRBV5-6, the J gene TRBJ1-2; 10 bases map to TRBD1. The CDR3 is 18 amino acids. The ends lost 4 bases at V and 4 bases at J; junction bases unmatched: 16. Germline CDR1 reads SGHDT; CDR2 reads YYEEEE. The CDR3: CASSTTRQGARLGYGYTF. CDR3 DNA: TGTGCCAGCAGCACTACTCGACAGGGGGCTAGGTTAGGCTATGGCTACACCTTC.

V is TRBV11-1 and J is TRBJ2-4; no definite D call. Trimming took 5 bases from V and 0 from J, leaving 8 bases between them. CDR1 SGHAT and CDR2 FQDESV come from the germline V gene (reference sequence). This CDR3 spans 14 amino acids. The CDR3 here is CASSPGLAKNIQYF. The DNA of the CDR3 is TGTGCCAGCAGCCCGGGTCTAGCCAAAAACATTCAGTACTTC.

This clone was seen only once. This sequence joins TRBV19 and TRBJ2-1; 10 nucleotides match TRBD2. Germline assignment: CDR1 LNHDA and CDR2 SQIVND (reference sequence). J lost 13 bases, V lost 7 bases, and 4 bases had no gene match. The CDR3 covers 11 residues. DNA for the CDR3: TGTGCCAGTACTAGCGGGAGAATACAGTTCTTC. This encodes CASTSGRIQFF.

The chain combines TRBV7-9 with TRBJ1-5; D ambiguous. Deletions cut 0 bases from V and 1 base from J, with 10 bases between. The CDR3 consists of 16 residues. The germline V gene has CDR1 SEHNR and CDR2 FQNEAQ (reference sequence). This CDR3 is CASSLALAGSNQPQHF. CDR3 in DNA: TGTGCCAGCAGCTTAGCGCTGGCAGGCAGCAATCAGCCCCAGCATTTT.

The chain employs TRBV6-5 and TRBJ2-7; weak D call: TRBD1 (6 bases). This CDR3 contains 12 residues. Between the trimmed V and J ends, which lost 6 bases and 2 bases, there was a span of 8 bases. Germline values: CDR1 MNHEY, CDR2 SVGAGI. CDR3 loop: CASREGAYEQYF. The DNA for the CDR3 is TGTGCCAGCAGAGAGGGGGCCTACGAGCAGTACTTC.

The chain uses TRBV4-2 and TRBJ2-3, with TRBD2 matching 13 bases. CDR1 is LGHNA and CDR2 is YNFKEQ in the germline V gene. The CDR3 has 18 residues. V was pared by 3 bases and J by 2 bases, with 8 bases of the junction left unmatched. In DNA, the CDR3 is TGTGCCAGCAGCCAGGCTAGACTAGCGGGGGGCTACACAGATACGCAGTATTTT. Encoded protein: CASSQARLAGGYTDTQYF.

This sequence joins TRBV5-8 and TRBJ1-2, with 10 bases fitting TRBD1. This CDR3 has 18 residues. Germline V gene lookup returns CDR1 SGHTS and CDR2 YDEGEE. J was trimmed by 2 bases and V by 2 bases; bases with no gene match: 12. The CDR3 region is CASSLPGQGHNPNYGYTF. The CDR3 DNA is TGTGCCAGCAGCTTACCGGGACAGGGGCATAATCCGAACTATGGCTACACCTTC.

The chain is built from TRBV29-1 and TRBJ1-2; maybe TRBD1 (6 bases). Germline V gene lookup returns CDR1 SQVTM and CDR2 ANQGSEA. The CDR3 runs 13 residues. Trimming left V 6 bases short and J 2 bases short, with 13 bases between. CDR3 in amino acids: CSVEWTENYGYTF. Written as DNA, the CDR3 is TGCAGCGTCGAGTGGACAGAGAACTATGGCTACACCTTC.

This chain joins TRBV11-3 and TRBJ2-7; TRBD1 is a possible D gene (6 bases). Germline CDR1 SGHNT, CDR2 YENEEA. Trimming cost V 5 bases and J 7 bases, with 15 bases left between them. The CDR3 is 13 residues long. The CDR3 is CASSPRGFEEQYF. CDR3 bases: TGTGCCAGCAGCCCCAGGGGATTCGAAGAGCAGTACTTC. Complete variable domain (other parts from reference TRBV11-3 and TRBJ2-7): EAGVVQSPRYKIIEKKQPVAFWCNPISGHNTLYWYLQNLGQGPELLIRYENEEAVDDSQLPKDRFSAERLKGVDSTLKIQPAELGDSAVYLCASSPRGFEEQYFGPGTRLTVT.

This clone was seen a handful of times. The chain carries TRBV7-6 and TRBJ2-2, with D perhaps TRBD1 (5 bases). V was clipped by 4 bases and J by 7 bases, with 13 bases between them. CDR1 is SGHVS, CDR2 FNYEAQ, per germline. The CDR3 is 14 amino acids. The CDR3 region has the DNA TGTGCCAGCAGCTCAATCACAGGCAGCGGGGAGCTGTTTTTT. Its protein is CASSSITGSGELFF.